This entry features one T cell receptor beta chain sequence. Its antigen is as yet unknown. This record comes from a study of T cell clones after liver transplantation. Study-level information: Immunosuppression withdrawal was tried within 2 years after liver transplantation in this trial. Three of the eight recipients were HCV-positive; the rest had non-autoimmune, non-viral transplant indications. Subjects received no induction therapy and standard immunosuppression until randomization at 12-24 months post-transplant.

TCRdb's table, derived via immunoSEQ multiplex PCR, lists solely in-frame clones and lacks some. The repertoire holds roughly 120,000 clones, 90% seen once, with 0.75% to 0.85% in the top ten. CDR1 SGHTA and CDR2 FQGNSA come from the germline V gene. This CDR3 comprises 13 residues. Trimming took off 4 bases at V and 6 bases at J, with 10 bases between the two ends. Findings of the study overall: Migration into the graft, not deletion, may explain lost graft donor-reactive T cells.

The material was CD4+ T cells from blood, obtained 12 months after liver transplant. The sequence was obtained from a human patient who received a liver transplant. Some of the T cells may derive from the graft donor. The rearrangement joins TRBV7-2 to TRBJ1-5, with D possibly matching TRBD1 (5 bases). For the CDR3, the DNA is TGTGCCAGCAGCTATGCAGGGCCTCAGCCCCAGCATTTT. The encoded protein is CASSYAGPQPQHF.